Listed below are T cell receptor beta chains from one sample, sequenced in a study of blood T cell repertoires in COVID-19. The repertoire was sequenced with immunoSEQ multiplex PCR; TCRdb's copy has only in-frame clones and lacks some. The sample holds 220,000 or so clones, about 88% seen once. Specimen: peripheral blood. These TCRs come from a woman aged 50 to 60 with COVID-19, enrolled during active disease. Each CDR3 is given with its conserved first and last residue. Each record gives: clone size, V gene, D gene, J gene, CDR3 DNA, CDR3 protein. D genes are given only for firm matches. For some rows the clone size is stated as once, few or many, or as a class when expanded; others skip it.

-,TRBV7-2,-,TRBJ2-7,TGTGCCAGCAGCTATGGACAGCTGCTCTACGAGCAGTACTTC,CASSYGQLLYEQYF
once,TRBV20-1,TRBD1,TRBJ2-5,TGCAGTGCTAGTGGTCGACAGGGGGGAGAGACCCAGTACTTC,CSASGRQGGETQYF
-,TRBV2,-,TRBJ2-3,TGTGCCAGCACTCCTGGCGGAACGGGGAGGGATACGCAGTATTTT,CASTPGGTGRDTQYF
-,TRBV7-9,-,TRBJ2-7,TGTGCCAGCAGCCCACGCGCTCTACTCCGGGACACAGCCTACGAGCAGTACTTC,CASSPRALLRDTAYEQYF
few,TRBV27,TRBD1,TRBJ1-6,TGTGCCAGCAGTTTTACAGGGGGGATCAATTCACCCCTCCACTTT,CASSFTGGINSPLHF
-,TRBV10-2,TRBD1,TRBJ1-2,TGCGCCAGCAGTGAGTCGACCGGGCAGGGGGCGAACTATGGCTACACCTTC,CASSESTGQGANYGYTF
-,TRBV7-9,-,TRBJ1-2,TGTGCCAGCAGCTACAGGGATGGCTACACCTTC,CASSYRDGYTF
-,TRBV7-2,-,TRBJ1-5,TGTGCCAGCAGCCTGAGGGTGTCAGGTCAGCCCCAGCATTTT,CASSLRVSGQPQHF
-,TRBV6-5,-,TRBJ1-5,TGTGCCAGCACCATCGGCAGGGGCAATCAGCCCCAGCATTTT,CASTIGRGNQPQHF
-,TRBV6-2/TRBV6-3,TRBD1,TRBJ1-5,TGTGCCAGCAGTCCCACAGGGGGCATGGGTCAGCCCCAGCATTTT,CASSPTGGMGQPQHF
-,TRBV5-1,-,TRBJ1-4,TGCGCCAGCAACTTCGGGACAAGCCATGAAAAACTGTTTTTT,CASNFGTSHEKLFF
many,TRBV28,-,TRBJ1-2,TGTGCCAGCAGTCCCCGGGGGGCGAGTGGCTACACCTTC,CASSPRGASGYTF
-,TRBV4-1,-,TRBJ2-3,TGCGCCAGCAGTTATATAGCGGAAAATACAGATACGCAGTATTTT,CASSYIAENTDTQYF
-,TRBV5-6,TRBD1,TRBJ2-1,TGTGCCAGCACCTTACAGGGGTCCTACAATGAGCAGTTCTTC,CASTLQGSYNEQFF
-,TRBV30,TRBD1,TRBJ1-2,TGTGCGGAGCTCGGGACAGTTTATGGCTACACCTTC,CAELGTVYGYTF
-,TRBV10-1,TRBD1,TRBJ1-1,TGCGCCAGCAGTGAGTCTGGGACAGGGTCAGCTTTCTTT,CASSESGTGSAFF
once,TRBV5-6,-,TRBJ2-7,TGTGCCAGCAGCTGGCAGGGCGCTTACGAGCAGTACTTC,CASSWQGAYEQYF
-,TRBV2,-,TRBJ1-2,TGTGCCAGCAGTCCCTGGCTCTATGGCTACACCTTC,CASSPWLYGYTF
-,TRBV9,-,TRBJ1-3,TGTGCCAGCAGCCAGAAGGGGGAGGGAAACACCATATATTTT,CASSQKGEGNTIYF
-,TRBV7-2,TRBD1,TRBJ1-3,TGTGCCAGCAGCCGGCGACAGGGTCCCTACTCTGGAAACACCATATATTTT,CASSRRQGPYSGNTIYF
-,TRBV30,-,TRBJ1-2,TGTGCCTGGAGTTCCCAAGAAAACAATGGCTACACCTTC,CAWSSQENNGYTF
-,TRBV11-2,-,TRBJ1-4,TGTGCCAGCAGCTCGCCGGGCCTTAGGGGTGAAAAACTGTTTTTT,CASSSPGLRGEKLFF
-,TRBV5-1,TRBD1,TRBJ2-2,TGCGCCAGCAGCTTGGAGGGGACAGGGTCCGGGGAGCTGTTTTTT,CASSLEGTGSGELFF
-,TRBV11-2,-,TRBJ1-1,TGTGCCAGCAGCGCAGGTCCGGGATCCGAAGCTTTCTTT,CASSAGPGSEAFF
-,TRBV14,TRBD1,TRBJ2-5,TGTGCCAGCAGCCAAGGCCGAGGGGGCGAGGAGACCCAGTACTTC,CASSQGRGGEETQYF
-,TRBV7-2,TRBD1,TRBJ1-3,TGTGCCAGCAGACCCGGGACAGGGGCCCGAAACACCATATATTTT,CASRPGTGARNTIYF
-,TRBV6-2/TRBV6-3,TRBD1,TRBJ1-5,TGTGCCAGCAGTTACCCAGGGGGTCAGCCCCAGCATTTT,CASSYPGGQPQHF
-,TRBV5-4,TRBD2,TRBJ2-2,TGTGCCAGCAGCTTAGTGGCGGGGGGGCGTACCGGGGAGCTGTTTTTT,CASSLVAGGRTGELFF
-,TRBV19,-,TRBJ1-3,TGTGCCAGTAGTTCCCGGGGGGCTGGAAACACCATATATTTT,CASSSRGAGNTIYF
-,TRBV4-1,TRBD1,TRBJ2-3,TGCGCCAGCAGCCAGAGGGACAGAGATACGCAGTATTTT,CASSQRDRDTQYF
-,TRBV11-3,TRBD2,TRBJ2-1,TGTGCCAGCAGCCCTCCGAGGGGTAGCGGGAGATACAATGAGCAGTTCTTC,CASSPPRGSGRYNEQFF
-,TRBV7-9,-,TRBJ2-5,TGTGCCAGCAGCTTAGATGGTGGGGGGGCCTCAGAGACCCAGTACTTC,CASSLDGGGASETQYF
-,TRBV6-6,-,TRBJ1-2,TGTGCCAGCAGAGAATTGGACAAGCCTAAAGGCTACACCTTC,CASRELDKPKGYTF
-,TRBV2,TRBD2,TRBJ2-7,TGTGCCAGCAGTAAGGCTAGCGGCTCCTACGAGCAGTACTTC,CASSKASGSYEQYF
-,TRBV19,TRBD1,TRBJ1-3,TGTGCCAGTAGTCAACCCCAGGGGGTTGGAAACACCATATATTTT,CASSQPQGVGNTIYF
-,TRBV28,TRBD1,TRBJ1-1,TGTGCCAGCAGTCCTAGGACAGGGGGCGGTTTGGAAGCTTTCTTT,CASSPRTGGGLEAFF
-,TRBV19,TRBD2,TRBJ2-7,TGTGCCAGTCCTAGGGGTAGCGGGGTAAGGGAGCAGTACTTC,CASPRGSGVREQYF
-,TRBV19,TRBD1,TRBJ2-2,TGTGCCAGTAGCCGGGACAGGGGAACCGGGGAGCTGTTTTTT,CASSRDRGTGELFF